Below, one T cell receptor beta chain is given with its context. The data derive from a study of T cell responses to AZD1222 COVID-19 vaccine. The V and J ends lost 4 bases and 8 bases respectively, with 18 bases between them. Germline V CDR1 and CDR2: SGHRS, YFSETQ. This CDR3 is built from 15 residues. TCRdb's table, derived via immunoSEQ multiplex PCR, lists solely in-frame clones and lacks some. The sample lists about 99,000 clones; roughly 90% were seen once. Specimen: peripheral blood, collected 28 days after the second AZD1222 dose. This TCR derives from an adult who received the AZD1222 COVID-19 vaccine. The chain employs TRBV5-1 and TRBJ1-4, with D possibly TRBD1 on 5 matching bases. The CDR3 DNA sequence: TGCGCCAGCAGCAGACCAGAGAAGGCAGGGGAAAAACTGTTTTTT. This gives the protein CASSRPEKAGEKLFF.